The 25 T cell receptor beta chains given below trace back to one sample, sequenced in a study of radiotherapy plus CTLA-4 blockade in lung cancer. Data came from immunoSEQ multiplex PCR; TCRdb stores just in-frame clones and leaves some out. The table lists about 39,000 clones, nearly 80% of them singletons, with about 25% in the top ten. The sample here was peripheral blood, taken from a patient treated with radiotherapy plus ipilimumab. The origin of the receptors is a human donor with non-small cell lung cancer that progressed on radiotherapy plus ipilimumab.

The CDR3 loop is CASSPLAGALLFTDTQYF. The DNA for the CDR3 is TGTGCCAGCAGCCCTCTAGCGGGGGCCCTCCTGTTCACAGATACGCAGTATTTT. The chain joins TRBV5-4 to TRBJ2-3; 10 bases map to TRBD2. CDR3 length equals 18 residues. The J segment lost 2 bases and the V segment lost 4 bases, leaving 13 bases of the junction unmatched. CDR1 and CDR2 from the germline V gene are SGHNT and YYREEE (reference sequence).

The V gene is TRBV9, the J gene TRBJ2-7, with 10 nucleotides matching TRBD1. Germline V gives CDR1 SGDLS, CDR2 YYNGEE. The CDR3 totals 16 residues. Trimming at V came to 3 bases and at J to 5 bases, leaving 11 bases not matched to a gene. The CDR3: CASSERPGQGNHEQYF. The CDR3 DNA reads TGTGCCAGCAGCGAACGACCGGGACAGGGGAACCACGAGCAGTACTTC.

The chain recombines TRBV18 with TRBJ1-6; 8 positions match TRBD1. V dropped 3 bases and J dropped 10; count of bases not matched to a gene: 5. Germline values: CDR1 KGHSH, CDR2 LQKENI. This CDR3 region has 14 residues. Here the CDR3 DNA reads TGTGCCAGCTCACCGCAGGGGGCAATCTCACCCCTCCACTTT. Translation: CASSPQGAISPLHF.

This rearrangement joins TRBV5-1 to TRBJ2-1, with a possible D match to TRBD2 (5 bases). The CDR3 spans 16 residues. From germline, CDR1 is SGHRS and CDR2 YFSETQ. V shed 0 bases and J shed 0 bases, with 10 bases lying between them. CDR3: CASSLDGSRSYNEQFF. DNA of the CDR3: TGCGCCAGCAGCTTGGATGGGAGCCGCTCCTACAATGAGCAGTTCTTC.

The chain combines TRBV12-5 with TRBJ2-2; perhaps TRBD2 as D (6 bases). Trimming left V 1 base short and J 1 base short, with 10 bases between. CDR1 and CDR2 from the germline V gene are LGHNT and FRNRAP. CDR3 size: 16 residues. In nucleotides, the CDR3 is TGTGCTAGTGGTTTGGCCCCAGCGGGGAACACCGGGGAGCTGTTTTTT. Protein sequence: CASGLAPAGNTGELFF. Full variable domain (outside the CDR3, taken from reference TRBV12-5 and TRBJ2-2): DARVTQTPRHKVTEMGQEVTMRCQPILGHNTVFWYRQTMMQGLELLAYFRNRAPLDDSGMPKDRFSAEMPDATLATLKIQPSEPRDSAVYFCASGLAPAGNTGELFFGEGSRLTVL.

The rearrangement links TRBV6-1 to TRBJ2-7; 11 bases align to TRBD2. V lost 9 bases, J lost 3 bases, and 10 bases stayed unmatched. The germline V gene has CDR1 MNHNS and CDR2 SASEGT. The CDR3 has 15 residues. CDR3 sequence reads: CASRDDGTSGYEQYF. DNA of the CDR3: TGTGCCAGTCGGGACGACGGGACTAGCGGCTACGAGCAGTACTTC.

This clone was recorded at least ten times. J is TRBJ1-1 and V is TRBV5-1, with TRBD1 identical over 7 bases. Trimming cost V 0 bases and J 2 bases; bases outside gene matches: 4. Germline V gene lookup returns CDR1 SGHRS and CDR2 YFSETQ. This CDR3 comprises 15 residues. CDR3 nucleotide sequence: TGCGCCAGCAGCTTGGCGGGACAGAGAAACACTGAAGCTTTCTTT. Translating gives CASSLAGQRNTEAFF. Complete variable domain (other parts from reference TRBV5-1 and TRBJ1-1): KAGVTQTPRYLIKTRGQQVTLSCSPISGHRSVSWYQQTPGQGLQFLFEYFSETQRNKGNFPGRFSGRQFSNSRSEMNVSTLELGDSALYLCASSLAGQRNTEAFFGQGTRLTVV.

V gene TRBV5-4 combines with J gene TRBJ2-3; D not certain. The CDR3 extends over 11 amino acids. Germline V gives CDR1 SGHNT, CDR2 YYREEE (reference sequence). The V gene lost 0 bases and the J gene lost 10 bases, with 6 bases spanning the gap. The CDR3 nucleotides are TGTGCCAGCAGCTTGGCCGGGTCGCAGTATTTT. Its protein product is CASSLAGSQYF. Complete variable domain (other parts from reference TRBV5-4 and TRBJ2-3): ETGVTQSPTHLIKTRGQQVTLRCSSQSGHNTVSWYQQALGQGPQFIFQYYREEENGRGNFPPRFSGLQFPNYSSELNVNALELDDSALYLCASSLAGSQYFGPGTRLTVL.

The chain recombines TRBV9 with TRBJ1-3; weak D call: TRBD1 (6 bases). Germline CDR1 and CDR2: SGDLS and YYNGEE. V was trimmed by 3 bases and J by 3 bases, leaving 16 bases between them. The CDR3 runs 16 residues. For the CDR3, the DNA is TGTGCCAGCAGCGAGGGAGGGGGGATTCTTGGAAACACCATATATTTT. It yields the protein CASSEGGGILGNTIYF.

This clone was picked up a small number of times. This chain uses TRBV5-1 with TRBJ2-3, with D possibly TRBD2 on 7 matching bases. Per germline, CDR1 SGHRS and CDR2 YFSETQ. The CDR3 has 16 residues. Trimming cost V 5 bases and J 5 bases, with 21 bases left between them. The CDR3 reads CASRKGLGGAGDTQYF. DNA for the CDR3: TGCGCCAGCAGAAAAGGGCTGGGGGGGGCCGGAGATACGCAGTATTTT.

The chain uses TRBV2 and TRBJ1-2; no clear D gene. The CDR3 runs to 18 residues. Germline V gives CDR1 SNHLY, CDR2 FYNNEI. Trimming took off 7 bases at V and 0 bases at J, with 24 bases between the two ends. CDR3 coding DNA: TGTGCCAGCACCTCGACCCCCGGACTGATGCGAGCTAACTATGGCTACACCTTC. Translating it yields CASTSTPGLMRANYGYTF.

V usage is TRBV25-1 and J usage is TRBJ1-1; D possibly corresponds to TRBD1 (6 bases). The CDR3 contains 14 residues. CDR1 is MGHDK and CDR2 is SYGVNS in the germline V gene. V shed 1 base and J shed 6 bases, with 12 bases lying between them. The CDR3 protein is CASSESARGAEAFF. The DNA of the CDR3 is TGTGCCAGCAGTGAATCCGCCAGGGGTGCTGAAGCTTTCTTT.

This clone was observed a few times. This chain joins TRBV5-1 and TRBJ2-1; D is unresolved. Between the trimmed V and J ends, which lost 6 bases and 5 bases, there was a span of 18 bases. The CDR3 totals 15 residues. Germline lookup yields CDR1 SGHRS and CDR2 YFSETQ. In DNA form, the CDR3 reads TGCGCCAGCAAAATATCTGGGCAGGTAAACAATGAGCAGTTCTTC. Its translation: CASKISGQVNNEQFF.

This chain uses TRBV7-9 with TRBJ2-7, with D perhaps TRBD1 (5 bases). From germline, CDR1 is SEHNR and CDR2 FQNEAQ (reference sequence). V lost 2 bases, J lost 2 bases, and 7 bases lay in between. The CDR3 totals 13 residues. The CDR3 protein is CASSLPGTYEQYF. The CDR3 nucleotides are TGTGCCAGCAGCTTACCAGGGACCTACGAGCAGTACTTC. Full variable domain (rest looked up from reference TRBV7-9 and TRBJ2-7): DTGVSQNPRHKITKRGQNVTFRCDPISEHNRLYWYRQTLGQGPEFLTYFQNEAQLEKSRLLSDRFSAERPKGSFSTLEIQRTEQGDSAMYLCASSLPGTYEQYFGPGTRLTVT.

The CDR3 here is CASSIAGTYNEQFF. CDR3 DNA sequence: TGTGCCAGTAGTATAGCGGGAACCTACAATGAGCAGTTCTTC. The chain recombines TRBV19 with TRBJ2-1; D is perhaps TRBD2 (5 bases). Germline V CDR1 and CDR2: LNHDA, SQIVND (reference sequence). The CDR3 has 14 residues. Trimming removed 1 base from V and 2 bases from J, with 6 bases in between.

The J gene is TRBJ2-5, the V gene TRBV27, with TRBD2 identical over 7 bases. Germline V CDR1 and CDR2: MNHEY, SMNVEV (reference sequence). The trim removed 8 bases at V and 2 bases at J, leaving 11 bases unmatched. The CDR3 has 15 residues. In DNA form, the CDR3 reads TGTGCCAGCGGGGGGGGATTCGGTCGTCAAGAGACCCAGTACTTC. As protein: CASGGGFGRQETQYF.

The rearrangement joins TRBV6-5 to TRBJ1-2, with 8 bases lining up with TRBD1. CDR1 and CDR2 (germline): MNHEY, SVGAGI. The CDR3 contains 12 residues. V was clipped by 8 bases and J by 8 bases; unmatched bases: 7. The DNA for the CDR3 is TGTGCCAGCGCCAGGCAGGGGGCGGGCTACACCTTC. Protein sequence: CASARQGAGYTF.

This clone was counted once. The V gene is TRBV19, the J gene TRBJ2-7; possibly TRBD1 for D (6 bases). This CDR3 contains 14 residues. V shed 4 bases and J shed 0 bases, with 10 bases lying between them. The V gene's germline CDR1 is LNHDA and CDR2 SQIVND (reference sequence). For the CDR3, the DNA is TGTGCCAGTAGTAACCGGGACACCTCCTACGAGCAGTACTTC. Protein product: CASSNRDTSYEQYF.

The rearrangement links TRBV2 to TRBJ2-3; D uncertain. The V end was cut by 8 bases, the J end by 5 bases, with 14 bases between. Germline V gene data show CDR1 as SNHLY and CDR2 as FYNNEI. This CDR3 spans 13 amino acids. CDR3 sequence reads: CASAANREDTQYF. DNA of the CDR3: TGTGCCAGCGCCGCAAATCGAGAAGATACGCAGTATTTT.

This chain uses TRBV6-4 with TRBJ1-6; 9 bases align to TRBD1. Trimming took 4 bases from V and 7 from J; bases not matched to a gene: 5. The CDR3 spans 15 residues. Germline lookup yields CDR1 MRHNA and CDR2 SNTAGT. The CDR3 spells CASSAGDRENSPLHF. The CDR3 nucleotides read TGTGCCAGCAGTGCCGGGGACAGGGAGAATTCACCCCTCCACTTT.

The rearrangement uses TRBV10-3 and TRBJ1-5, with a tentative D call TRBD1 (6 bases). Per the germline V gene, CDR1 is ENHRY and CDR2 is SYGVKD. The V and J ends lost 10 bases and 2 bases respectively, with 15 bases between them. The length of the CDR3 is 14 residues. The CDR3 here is CATGGGEGNQPQHF. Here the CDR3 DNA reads TGTGCCACGGGGGGCGGGGAGGGCAATCAGCCCCAGCATTTT.

CDR3 DNA: TGTGCCAGCAGCCCCGACAGGAACCAAGAGACCCAGTACTTC. This codes for CASSPDRNQETQYF. The genes are TRBV7-3 and TRBJ2-5; D is possibly TRBD1 (6 bases). CDR1 and CDR2 (germline): SGHTA, FQGTGA. The V and J ends lost 5 bases and 0 bases respectively, with 10 bases between them. This CDR3 is built from 14 residues.

The CDR3 coding sequence is TGTGCCAGCAGCGGGACAGCAAATCAGCCCCAGCATTTT. It translates to CASSGTANQPQHF. The genes are TRBV6-5 and TRBJ1-5; 7 bases line up with TRBD1. Germline V CDR1 and CDR2: MNHEY, SVGAGI. V trimming: 6 bases; J trimming: 4 bases; junction bases outside the gene matches: 3. There are 13 residues in the CDR3.

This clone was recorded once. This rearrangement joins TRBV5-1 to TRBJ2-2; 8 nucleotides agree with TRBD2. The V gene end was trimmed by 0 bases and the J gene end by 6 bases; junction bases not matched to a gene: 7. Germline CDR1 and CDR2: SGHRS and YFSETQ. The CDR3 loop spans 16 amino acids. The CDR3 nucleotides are TGCGCCAGCAGCTTGGCCCGGGGGGGGCCTGCCGGGGAGCTGTTTTTT. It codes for CASSLARGGPAGELFF.

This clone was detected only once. The CDR3 region is CASSPQGAGTEAFF. The CDR3 coding sequence is TGTGCCAGCTCACCACAGGGGGCAGGGACTGAAGCTTTCTTT. The rearrangement uses TRBV18 and TRBJ1-1; 7 positions match TRBD1. CDR1 KGHSH and CDR2 LQKENI come from the germline V gene. This CDR3 region has 14 residues. V shed 1 base and J 5 bases; nucleotides not matched to a gene: 4.